This note documents a single T cell receptor (beta chain) sequence. Its matching antigen is unknown. TCRdb re-analysed the RACE reads in MiXCR, keeping a single row per CDR3 protein. Here the sample spans around 70,000 distinct CDR3 sequences, approximately 6.2% being singletons. The data stem from a study of human T cells and chemical hapten exposure. Study results and limitations: After DPC sensitization, TCRs above 1 in 1000 frequency showed no change.

The sample's time point: healthy volunteer bleed at 6 weeks. Total RNA was isolated from whole blood that had not been fractionated. The ends lost 5 bases at V and 5 bases at J; junction bases unmatched: 9. There are 15 residues in the CDR3. CDR1 and CDR2 (germline): SGHVS, FQNEAQ. The sample comprised whole blood. The chain carries TRBV7-8 and TRBJ1-3, with 7 bases aligning to TRBD1. The source of this sequence is a female donor in good health. Some clones in this sample may be carry-over from other donors' samples. CDR3 sequence: CASSTVGTDRNTIYF. For the CDR3, the DNA is TGTGCCAGCAGCACAGTCGGGACAGACCGAAACACCATATATTTT.